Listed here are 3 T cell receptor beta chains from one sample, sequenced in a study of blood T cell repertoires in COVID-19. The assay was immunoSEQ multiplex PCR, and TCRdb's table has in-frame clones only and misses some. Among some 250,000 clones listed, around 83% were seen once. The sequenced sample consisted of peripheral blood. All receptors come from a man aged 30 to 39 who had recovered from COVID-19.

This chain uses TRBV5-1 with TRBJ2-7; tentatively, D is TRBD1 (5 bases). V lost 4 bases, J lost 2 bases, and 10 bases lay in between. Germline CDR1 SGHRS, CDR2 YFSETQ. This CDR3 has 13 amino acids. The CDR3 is CASSRQTPYEQYF. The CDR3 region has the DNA TGCGCCAGCAGCCGACAGACACCCTACGAGCAGTACTTC.

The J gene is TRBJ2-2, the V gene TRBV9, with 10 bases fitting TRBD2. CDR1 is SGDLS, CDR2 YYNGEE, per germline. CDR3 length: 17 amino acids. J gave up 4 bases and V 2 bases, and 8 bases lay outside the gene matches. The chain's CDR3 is CASSVPQRGGTTGELFF. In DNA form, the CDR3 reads TGTGCCAGCAGCGTCCCCCAGCGGGGGGGCACCACCGGGGAGCTGTTTTTT.

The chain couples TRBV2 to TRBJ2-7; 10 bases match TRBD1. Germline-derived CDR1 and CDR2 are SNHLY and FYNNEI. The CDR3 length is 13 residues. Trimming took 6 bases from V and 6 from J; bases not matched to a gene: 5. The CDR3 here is CASRTTGGSEQYF. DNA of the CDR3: TGTGCCAGCAGGACGACAGGGGGCAGCGAGCAGTACTTC. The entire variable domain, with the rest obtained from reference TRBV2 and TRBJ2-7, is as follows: EPEVTQTPSHQVTQMGQEVILRCVPISNHLYFYWYRQILGQKVEFLVSFYNNEISEKSEIFDDQFSVERPDGSNFTLKIRSTKLEDSAMYFCASRTTGGSEQYFGPGTRLTVT.